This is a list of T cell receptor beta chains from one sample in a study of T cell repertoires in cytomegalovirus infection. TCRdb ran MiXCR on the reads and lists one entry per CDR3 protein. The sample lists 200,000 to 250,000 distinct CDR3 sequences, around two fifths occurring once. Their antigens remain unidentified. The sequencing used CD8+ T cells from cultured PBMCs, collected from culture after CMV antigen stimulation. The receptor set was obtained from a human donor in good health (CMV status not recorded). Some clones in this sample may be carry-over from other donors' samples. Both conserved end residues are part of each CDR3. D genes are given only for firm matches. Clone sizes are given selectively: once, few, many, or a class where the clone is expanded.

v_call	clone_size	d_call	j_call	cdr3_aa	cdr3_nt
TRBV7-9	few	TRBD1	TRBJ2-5	CASSRTGYQETQYF	TGTGCCAGCAGCCGGACAGGCTACCAAGAGACCCAGTACTTC
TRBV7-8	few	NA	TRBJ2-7	CASSLVRGGGEQYF	TGTGCCAGCAGCTTAGTGCGGGGAGGTGGCGAGCAGTACTTC
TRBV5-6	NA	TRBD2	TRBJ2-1	CASSLALAGAYNEQFF	TGTGCCAGCAGCTTGGCCCTAGCGGGGGCCTACAATGAGCAGTTCTTC
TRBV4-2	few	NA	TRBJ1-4	CASSQVSGTDLPEKLFF	TGTGCCAGCAGCCAAGTTTCCGGGACCGATCTTCCTGAAAAACTGTTTTTT
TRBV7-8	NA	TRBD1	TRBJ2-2	CASSPPGTVENTGELFF	TGTGCCAGCAGCCCCCCCGGGACAGTTGAGAACACCGGGGAGCTGTTTTTT
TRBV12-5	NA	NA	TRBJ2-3	CASGLVGGKDTQYF	TGTGCTAGTGGTTTGGTAGGGGGGAAGGATACGCAGTATTTT
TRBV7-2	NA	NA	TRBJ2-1	CASRSGLSTNNEQFF	TGTGCCAGCAGATCGGGACTCTCTACTAACAATGAGCAGTTCTTC
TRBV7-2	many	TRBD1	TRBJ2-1	CASNWAGGWNEQFF	TGTGCCAGCAACTGGGCAGGGGGCTGGAATGAGCAGTTCTTC
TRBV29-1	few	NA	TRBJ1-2	CSVEDRAGYTF	TGCAGCGTTGAAGACAGGGCTGGCTACACCTTC
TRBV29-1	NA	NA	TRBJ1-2	CSVQTNYGYTF	TGCAGCGTTCAAACTAACTATGGCTACACCTTC
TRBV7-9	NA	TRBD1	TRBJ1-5	CASSLATQGAMGNQPQHF	TGTGCCAGCAGCTTAGCTACGCAGGGGGCTATGGGCAATCAGCCCCAGCATTTT
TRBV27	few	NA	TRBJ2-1	CATARDSNNEQFF	TGTGCCACCGCCCGGGACTCTAACAATGAGCAGTTCTTC
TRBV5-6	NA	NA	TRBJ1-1	CASSSRTEYRVTEAFF	TGTGCTAGCAGCTCCCGGACAGAATACCGAGTCACTGAAGCTTTTTTT
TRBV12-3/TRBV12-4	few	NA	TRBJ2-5	CASSLYLGETQYF	TGTGCCAGCAGTTTGTACCTAGGAGAGACCCAGTACTTC
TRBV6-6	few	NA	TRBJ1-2	CASSSDRANGYTF	TGTGCCAGCAGTTCAGACAGAGCCAATGGCTACACCTTC
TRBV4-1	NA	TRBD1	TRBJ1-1	CASSQGQVMNTEAFF	TGCGCCAGCAGCCAGGGACAGGTGATGAACACTGAAGCTTTCTTT
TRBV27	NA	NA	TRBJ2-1	CASRDGVSQFF	TGTGCCAGCAGGGACGGGGTGTCGCAGTTCTTC
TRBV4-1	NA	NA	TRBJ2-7	CASSQLEGGLEQYF	TGTGCCAGCAGCCAACTTGAGGGAGGTCTCGAGCAGTACTTC
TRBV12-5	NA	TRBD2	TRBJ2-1	CASGLAGGADEQFF	TGTGCTAGTGGTTTGGCCGGGGGGGCTGATGAGCAGTTCTTC
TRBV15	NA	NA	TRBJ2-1	CATSSPGAAEQFF	TGTGCCACCAGCAGTCCAGGGGCTGCTGAGCAGTTCTTC
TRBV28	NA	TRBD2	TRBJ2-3	CASSQTSGRSDTQYF	TGTGCCAGCAGCCAAACTAGCGGGAGGTCAGATACGCAGTATTTT
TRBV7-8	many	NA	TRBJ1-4	CASSLARGGEKLFF	TGTGCCAGCAGCTTAGCCAGGGGCGGAGAAAAACTGTTTTTT
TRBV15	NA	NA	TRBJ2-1	CATSQIPYNEQFF	TGTGCCACCAGCCAAATTCCCTACAATGAGCAGTTCTTC
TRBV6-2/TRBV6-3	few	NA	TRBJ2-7	CASSSRAVHEQYF	TGTGCCAGCAGTTCCCGTGCGGTCCACGAGCAGTACTTC
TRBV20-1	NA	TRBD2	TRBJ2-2	CSARDSSGGAGTGELFF	TGCAGTGCTAGAGATTCTAGCGGGGGGGCTGGCACCGGGGAGCTGTTTTTT
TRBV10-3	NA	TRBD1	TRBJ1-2	CAIRALAPDRGNGYTF	TGTGCAATCAGGGCTTTAGCGCCGGACAGGGGAAATGGCTACACCTTC
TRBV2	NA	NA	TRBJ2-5	CASSEPSIETQYF	TGTGCCAGCAGTGAACCCAGTATTGAGACCCAGTACTTC
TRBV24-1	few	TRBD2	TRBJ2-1	CATSDSGEGMDNEQFF	TGTGCCACCAGTGATTCGGGGGAGGGGATGGACAATGAGCAGTTCTTC
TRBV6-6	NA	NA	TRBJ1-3	CASSGGAGNTIYF	TGTGCCAGCAGTGGGGGGGCTGGAAACACCATATATTTT
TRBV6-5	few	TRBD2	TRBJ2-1	CASSSGGRSEQFF	TGTGCCAGCAGTTCCGGGGGGAGGAGTGAGCAGTTCTTC
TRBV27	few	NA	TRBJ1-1	CASRHGGEAFF	TGTGCCAGCAGGCATGGGGGTGAAGCTTTCTTT
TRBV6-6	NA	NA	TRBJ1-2	CASSQNSLIYTF	TGTGCCAGCAGTCAAAACAGCTTAATCTACACCTTC
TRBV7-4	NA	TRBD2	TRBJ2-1	CASSPESGRGNEQFF	TGTGCCAGCAGCCCTGAAAGCGGGAGAGGGAATGAGCAGTTCTTC
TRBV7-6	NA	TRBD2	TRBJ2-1	CASSLNPSGGPSYNEQFF	TGTGCTAGCAGCTTAAACCCTAGCGGGGGGCCCTCCTACAATGAGCAGTTCTTC
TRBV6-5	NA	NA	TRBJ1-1	CASSYSSANTEAFF	TGTGCCAGCAGTTACTCGAGCGCCAACACTGAAGCTTTCTTT
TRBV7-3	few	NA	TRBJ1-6	CASSKDSSYNSPLHF	TGTGCCAGCAGCAAGGACAGCTCCTATAATTCACCCCTCCACTTT
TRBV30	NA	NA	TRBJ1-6	CAWKRNNSPLHF	TGTGCCTGGAAGAGAAACAATTCACCCCTCCACTTT
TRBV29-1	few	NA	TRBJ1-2	CSVGANYGYTF	TGCAGCGTTGGAGCTAACTATGGCTACACCTTC
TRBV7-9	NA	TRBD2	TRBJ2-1	CASNTPARGRGNEQFF	TGTGCCAGCAACACTCCCGCTCGGGGGAGGGGCAATGAGCAGTTCTTC
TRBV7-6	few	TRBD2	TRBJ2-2	CASSGSREGLIFPGELFF	TGTGCCAGCAGCGGTTCGCGGGAGGGCCTTATCTTTCCCGGGGAGCTGTTTTTT
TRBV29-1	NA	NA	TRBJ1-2	CSVEVDGYTF	TGCAGCGTTGAAGTTGATGGCTACACCTTC
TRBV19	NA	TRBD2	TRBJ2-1	CASGGYITGTSGFNEQFF	TGTGCCAGTGGGGGATACATAACCGGGACTAGCGGATTCAATGAGCAGTTCTTC
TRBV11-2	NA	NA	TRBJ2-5	CASSLDRGLQETQYF	TGTGCCAGCAGCTTAGATCGTGGGTTACAAGAGACCCAGTACTTC
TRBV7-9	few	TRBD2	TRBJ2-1	CASSNLGLADHNEQFF	TGTGCCAGCAGCAACCTGGGACTAGCGGACCACAATGAGCAGTTCTTC
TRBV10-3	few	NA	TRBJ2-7	CAISESAVSSYEQYF	TGTGCCATCAGTGAGTCCGCGGTTAGCTCCTACGAGCAGTACTTC
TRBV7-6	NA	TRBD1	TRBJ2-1	CASSLALLSGQGVLNEQFF	TGTGCCAGCAGCTTAGCGTTGTTATCGGGACAGGGAGTTTTGAATGAGCAGTTCTTC
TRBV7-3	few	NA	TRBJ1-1	CASSVGEEDTEAFF	TGTGCCAGCAGCGTAGGGGAAGAGGACACTGAAGCTTTCTTT
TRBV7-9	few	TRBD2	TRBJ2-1	CASSLTSRLEIQTSGTYNEQFF	TGTGCCAGCAGCTTAACGTCCCGCCTTGAAATTCAGACTAGCGGTACATACAATGAGCAGTTCTTC
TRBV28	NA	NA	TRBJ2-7	CASSPTGASYEQYF	TGTGCCAGCAGTCCGACAGGTGCCTCCTACGAGCAGTACTTC
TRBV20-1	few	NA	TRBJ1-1	CSARDRGQITYEAFF	TGCAGTGCTAGAGATCGGGGCCAGATAACTTATGAAGCTTTCTTT
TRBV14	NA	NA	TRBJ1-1	CASSPVWGTEAFF	TGTGCCAGCAGCCCCGTCTGGGGCACTGAAGCTTTCTTT
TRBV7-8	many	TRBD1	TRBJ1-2	CASSLKTGGENGYTF	TGTGCCAGCAGCCTTAAAACAGGGGGCGAAAATGGCTACACCTTC
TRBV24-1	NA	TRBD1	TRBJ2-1	CATSDDRGLALSRGVHNEQFF	TGTGCCACCAGTGACGACAGGGGATTGGCCCTATCTAGAGGGGTACACAATGAGCAGTTCTTC
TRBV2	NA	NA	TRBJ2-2	CASSRRRAGELFF	TGTGCCAGCAGTCGACGGAGGGCCGGGGAGCTGTTTTTT
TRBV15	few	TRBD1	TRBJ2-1	CATSRAGQGANEQFF	TGTGCCACCAGCAGAGCGGGACAGGGGGCGAATGAGCAGTTCTTC
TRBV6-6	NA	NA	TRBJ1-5	CASSYEDLPNQPQHF	TGTGCCAGCAGTTACGAGGACCTTCCCAATCAGCCCCAGCATTTT
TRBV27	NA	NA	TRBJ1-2	CASSPWGGRNYGYTF	TGTGCCAGCAGCCCATGGGGGGGGCGGAACTATGGCTACACCTTC
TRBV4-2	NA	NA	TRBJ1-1	CASSQVGGTGNTEAFF	TGTGCCAGCAGCCAAGTAGGGGGAACAGGGAACACTGAAGCTTTCTTT
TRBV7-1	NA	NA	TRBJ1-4	CASSQRGDEKLFF	TGTGCCAGCAGCCAGAGAGGGGATGAAAAACTGTTTTTT
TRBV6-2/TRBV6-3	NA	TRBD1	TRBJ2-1	CATQERGRESGQFF	TGTGCCACCCAAGAGAGGGGGCGCGAGAGTGGGCAGTTCTTC